This TCR beta chain was captured in a study of beta chain features in type 1 diabetes. Germline V gene lookup returns CDR1 SGHNT and CDR2 YYREEE (reference sequence). V lost 2 bases, J lost 3 bases, and 2 bases stayed unmatched. The length of the CDR3 is 14 residues. Expressed TCRB transcripts were sequenced after all isolated RNA was converted to cDNA. Roughly 3.4 million reads were obtained on average from naive, central memory and regulatory T cell samples. TCRdb's copy holds only in-frame clones and misses some; the assay was immunoSEQ multiplex PCR. Found here are 970,000 or so clones, roughly 15% of them singletons; the top ten hold 0.02% to 0.025%. Details on this clone: What it recognizes is unknown.

Whole-study findings and limits: Diminished insertions and augmented deletions at VDJ junctions characterized type 1 diabetes patients. Sampled from patients, naive, central memory and Treg TCRB repertoires appeared more similar than those sampled from healthy donors.

This clonotype was obtained from a woman aged 18-30 years in good health. Material: naive CD4+ T cells from blood. The chain is built from TRBV5-4 and TRBJ2-5, with 9 bases aligning to TRBD2. In DNA form, the CDR3 reads TGTGCCAGCAGCTTCTCTAGCGGGAAAGAGACCCAGTACTTC. This gives the protein CASSFSSGKETQYF. The full variable domain, with the rest looked up from reference TRBV5-4 and TRBJ2-5, is ETGVTQSPTHLIKTRGQQVTLRCSSQSGHNTVSWYQQALGQGPQFIFQYYREEENGRGNFPPRFSGLQFPNYSSELNVNALELDDSALYLCASSFSSGKETQYFGPGTRLLVL.